A selection of T cell receptor beta chains follows, all from one sample in a study of siplizumab effects on memory and regulatory T cells. Data came from immunoSEQ multiplex PCR; TCRdb stores just in-frame clones and leaves some out. The sample gives approximately 100,000 clones, about 93% of which show up once; around 13% is in the top ten. The specimen was non-Treg CD4+ T cells sorted from blood. The receptors stem from a human donor in good health. Each CDR3 is given without its conserved first and last residue.

J: TRBJ1-2; V: TRBV6-1; CDR3: ASSEAVRGAAIGYT
J: TRBJ2-5; V: TRBV30; CDR3: AWSAYRGLGEETQY
J: TRBJ2-5; V: TRBV30; CDR3: AWSVFSGQGAQTQY
J: TRBJ1-2; V: TRBV6-5; CDR3: ASREGDYGYT
J: TRBJ2-7; V: TRBV11-2; CDR3: ASSPPPGLYEQY
J: TRBJ2-3; V: TRBV4-3; CDR3: ASSQVSGNTDTQY
J: TRBJ1-1; V: TRBV7-8; CDR3: ASSFKPMNTEAF
J: TRBJ1-5; V: TRBV6-5; CDR3: ASRIDRGDNQPQH
J: TRBJ1-3; V: TRBV5-6; CDR3: ASSLRRSGSAFSGNTIY
J: TRBJ2-3; V: TRBV5-1; CDR3: ASSSGGGTGTDTQY
J: TRBJ2-7; V: TRBV7-2; CDR3: ASSLMGQQY
J: TRBJ2-7; V: TRBV18; CDR3: ASSPKEGSYEQY
J: TRBJ1-1; V: TRBV19; CDR3: ASSTASLFTEAF
J: TRBJ2-3; V: TRBV29-1; CDR3: SVVPASTDTQY
J: TRBJ2-5; V: TRBV11-3; CDR3: ASSPPHSGRGQETQY
J: TRBJ2-7; V: TRBV11-2; CDR3: ASSLVAPTYEQY
J: TRBJ1-5; V: TRBV6-1; CDR3: ASSEPTQGVYQPQH
J: TRBJ2-1; V: TRBV5-1; CDR3: ASNVGGYNEQF
J: TRBJ2-5; V: TRBV9; CDR3: ASSVVAGQQETQY
J: TRBJ2-1; V: TRBV6-5; CDR3: ASRRSVLSYNEQF
J: TRBJ1-4; V: TRBV6-6; CDR3: ASSYLGGVPNEKLF
J: TRBJ2-2; V: TRBV19; CDR3: ASSVQGQNTGELF
J: TRBJ2-1; V: TRBV28; CDR3: ASSLVKRAFYNEQF
J: TRBJ2-1; V: TRBV19; CDR3: ASSTRGRGVPPYNEQF
J: TRBJ1-1; V: TRBV14; CDR3: ASSQGATGGRTEAF
J: TRBJ2-3; V: TRBV6-5; CDR3: ASKRDRAADTQY
J: TRBJ2-7; V: TRBV11-1; CDR3: ASSLERQVREQY
J: TRBJ2-2; V: TRBV6-5; CDR3: ASSYGTGTGELF
J: TRBJ1-1; V: TRBV7-9; CDR3: ASSLVGLEAF
J: TRBJ2-1; V: TRBV6-4; CDR3: ASSDSRGAPQF
J: TRBJ1-3; V: TRBV13; CDR3: ASSLGGRLNSGNTIY
J: TRBJ2-7; V: TRBV7-9; CDR3: ASSLSSGLANEQY
J: TRBJ2-1; V: TRBV11-1; CDR3: ASSSSGRAYNEQF
J: TRBJ2-6; V: TRBV6-1; CDR3: ASTGANVLT
J: TRBJ2-7; V: TRBV4-1; CDR3: ASSPPASVYEQY
J: TRBJ2-7; V: TRBV30; CDR3: AWGASGYEQY
J: TRBJ2-2; V: TRBV15; CDR3: ATSRDRAYTGELF
J: TRBJ2-2; V: TRBV5-4; CDR3: ASSLGTFTTGTGELF
J: TRBJ2-7; V: TRBV9; CDR3: ASSVGRSSYEQY
J: TRBJ2-2; V: TRBV10-3; CDR3: AISDSHRGQGTGELF
J: TRBJ1-2; V: TRBV7-2; CDR3: ASSLDRGNYGYT
J: TRBJ1-5; V: TRBV2; CDR3: ASTEAQFTQPQH
J: TRBJ2-1; V: TRBV5-4; CDR3: ASSLGGFSYNEQF
J: TRBJ2-2; V: TRBV4-1; CDR3: ASSPWTGRGGELF
J: TRBJ1-1; V: TRBV29-1; CDR3: SVEDNQGLPTEAF
J: TRBJ1-4; V: TRBV20-1; CDR3: SASLGEKLF
J: TRBJ1-3; V: TRBV5-1; CDR3: ASSLGGTGSGNTIY
J: TRBJ2-3; V: TRBV14; CDR3: ASSQALGGTDTQY
J: TRBJ2-7; V: TRBV2; CDR3: ASSLDGPEQY
J: TRBJ2-7; V: TRBV9; CDR3: ASSVGLPGRDEQY
J: TRBJ2-7; V: TRBV7-6; CDR3: ASSLVSGGATDYEQY
J: TRBJ1-2; V: TRBV30; CDR3: AWRKSANYGYT